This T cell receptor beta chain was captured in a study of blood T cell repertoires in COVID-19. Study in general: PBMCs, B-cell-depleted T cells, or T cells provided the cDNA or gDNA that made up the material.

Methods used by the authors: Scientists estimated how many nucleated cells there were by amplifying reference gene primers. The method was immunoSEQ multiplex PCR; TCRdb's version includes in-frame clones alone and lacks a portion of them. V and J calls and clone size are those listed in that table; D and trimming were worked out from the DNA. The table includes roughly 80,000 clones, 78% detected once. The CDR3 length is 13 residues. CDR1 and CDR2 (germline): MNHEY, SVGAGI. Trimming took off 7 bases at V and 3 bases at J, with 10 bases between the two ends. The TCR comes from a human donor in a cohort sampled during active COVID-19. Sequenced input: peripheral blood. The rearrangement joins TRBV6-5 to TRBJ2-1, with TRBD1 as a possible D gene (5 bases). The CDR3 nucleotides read TGTGCCAGCATCTTCGACAGCTACAATGAGCAGTTCTTC. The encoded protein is CASIFDSYNEQFF.